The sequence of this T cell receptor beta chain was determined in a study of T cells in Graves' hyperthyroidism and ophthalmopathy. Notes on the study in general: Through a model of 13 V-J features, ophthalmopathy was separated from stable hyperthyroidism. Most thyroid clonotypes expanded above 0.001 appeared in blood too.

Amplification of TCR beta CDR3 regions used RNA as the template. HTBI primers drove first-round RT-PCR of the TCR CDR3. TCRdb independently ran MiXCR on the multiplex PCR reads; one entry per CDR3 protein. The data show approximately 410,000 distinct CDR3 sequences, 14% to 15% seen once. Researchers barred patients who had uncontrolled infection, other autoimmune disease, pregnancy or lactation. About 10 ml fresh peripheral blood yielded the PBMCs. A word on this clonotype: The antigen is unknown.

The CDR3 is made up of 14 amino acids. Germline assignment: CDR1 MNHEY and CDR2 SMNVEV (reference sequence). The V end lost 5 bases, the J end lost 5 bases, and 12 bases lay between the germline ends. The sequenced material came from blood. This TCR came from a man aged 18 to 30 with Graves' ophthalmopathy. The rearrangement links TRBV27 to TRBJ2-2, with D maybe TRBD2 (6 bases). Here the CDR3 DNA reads TGTGCCAGCAGTGCCGGGACTGTGACCGGGGAGCTGTTTTTT. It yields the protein CASSAGTVTGELFF.